This T cell receptor beta chain was recovered during a study of blood T cell repertoires in COVID-19. Trimming took off 0 bases at V and 7 bases at J, with 11 bases between the two ends. Germline CDR1 and CDR2: SGHRS and YFSETQ. The CDR3 sequence is 15 residues long. Some clones are missing from TCRdb's copy, which holds only in-frame ones; the method was immunoSEQ multiplex PCR. Altogether about 160,000 clones are present, around 84% being singletons, with the ten largest covering roughly 7%. The sequence was collected from a man between 50 and 59 years old with active or convalescent COVID-19. J is TRBJ1-6 and V is TRBV5-1; D not resolved. The sample comprised peripheral blood. The CDR3 loop reads CASSLDGGLNSPLHF. CDR3 nucleotide sequence: TGCGCCAGCAGCTTGGACGGAGGACTCAATTCACCCCTCCACTTT.